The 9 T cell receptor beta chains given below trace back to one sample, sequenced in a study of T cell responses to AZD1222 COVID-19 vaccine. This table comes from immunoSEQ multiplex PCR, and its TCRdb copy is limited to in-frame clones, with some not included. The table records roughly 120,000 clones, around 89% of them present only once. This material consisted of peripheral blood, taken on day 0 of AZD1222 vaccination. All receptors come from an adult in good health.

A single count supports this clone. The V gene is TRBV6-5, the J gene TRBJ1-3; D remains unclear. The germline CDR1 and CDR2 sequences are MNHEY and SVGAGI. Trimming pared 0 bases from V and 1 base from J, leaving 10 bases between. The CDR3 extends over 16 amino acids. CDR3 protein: CASSYSPGGSGNTIYF. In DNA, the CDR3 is TGTGCCAGCAGTTACTCACCAGGAGGGTCTGGAAACACCATATATTTT.

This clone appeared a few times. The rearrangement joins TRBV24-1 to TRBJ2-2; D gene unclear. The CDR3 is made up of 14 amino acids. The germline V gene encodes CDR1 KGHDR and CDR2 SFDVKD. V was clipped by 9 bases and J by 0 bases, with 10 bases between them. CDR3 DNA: TGTGCCACCTCTTCTTCCACGAACACCGGGGAGCTGTTTTTT. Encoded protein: CATSSSTNTGELFF.

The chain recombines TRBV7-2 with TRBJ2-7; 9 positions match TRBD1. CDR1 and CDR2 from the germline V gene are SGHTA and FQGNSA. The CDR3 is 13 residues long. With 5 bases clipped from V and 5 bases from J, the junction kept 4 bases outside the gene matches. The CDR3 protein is CASSGTGSNEQYF. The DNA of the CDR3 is TGTGCCAGCAGCGGGACAGGGTCCAACGAGCAGTACTTC.

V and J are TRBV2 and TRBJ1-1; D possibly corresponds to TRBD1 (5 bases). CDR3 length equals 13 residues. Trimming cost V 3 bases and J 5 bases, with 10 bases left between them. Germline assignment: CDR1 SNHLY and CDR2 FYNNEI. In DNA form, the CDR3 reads TGTGCCAGCAGTGATGGGAGGGGAACTGAAGCTTTCTTT. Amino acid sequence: CASSDGRGTEAFF.

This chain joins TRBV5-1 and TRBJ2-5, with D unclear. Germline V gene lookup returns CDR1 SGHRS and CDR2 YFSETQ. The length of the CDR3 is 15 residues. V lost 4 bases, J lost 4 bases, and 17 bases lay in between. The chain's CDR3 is CASSGTFGPTETQYF. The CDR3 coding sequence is TGCGCCAGCAGCGGAACTTTCGGACCTACAGAGACCCAGTACTTC.

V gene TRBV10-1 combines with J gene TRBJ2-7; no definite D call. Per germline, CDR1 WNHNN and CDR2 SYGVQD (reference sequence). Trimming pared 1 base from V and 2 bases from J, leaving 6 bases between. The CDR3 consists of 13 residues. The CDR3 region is CASSELFAYEQYF. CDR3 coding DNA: TGCGCCAGCAGTGAGTTATTCGCCTACGAGCAGTACTTC.

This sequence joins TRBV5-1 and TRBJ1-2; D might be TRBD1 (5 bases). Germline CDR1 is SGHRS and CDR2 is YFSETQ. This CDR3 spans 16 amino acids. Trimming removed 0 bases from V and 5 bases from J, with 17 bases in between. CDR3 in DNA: TGCGCCAGCAGCTTGGGACAGCCCCAAGCCCCATATGGCTACACCTTC. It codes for CASSLGQPQAPYGYTF.

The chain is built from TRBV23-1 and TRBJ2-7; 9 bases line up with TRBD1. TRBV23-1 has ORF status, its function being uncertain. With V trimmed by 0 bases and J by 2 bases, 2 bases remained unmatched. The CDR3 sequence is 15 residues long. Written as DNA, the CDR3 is TGCGCCAGCAGTCAATCCAGACAGGGGGCCTACGAGCAGTACTTC. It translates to CASSQSRQGAYEQYF.

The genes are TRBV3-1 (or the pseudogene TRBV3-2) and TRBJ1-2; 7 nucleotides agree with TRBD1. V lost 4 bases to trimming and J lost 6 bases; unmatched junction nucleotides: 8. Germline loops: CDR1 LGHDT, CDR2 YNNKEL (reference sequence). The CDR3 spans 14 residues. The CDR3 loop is CASSPGGGADGYTF. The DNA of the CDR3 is TGTGCCAGCAGCCCCGGAGGGGGCGCGGATGGCTACACCTTC.